A selection of T cell receptor beta chains follows, all from one sample in a study of T cells in Graves' hyperthyroidism and ophthalmopathy. Each CDR3 protein gets one entry after TCRdb re-called the multiplex PCR reads with MiXCR. In the table there are about 250,000 distinct CDR3 sequences, approximately 20% of which are singletons. Sequenced sample: blood. The origin of the receptors is a young man with Graves' ophthalmopathy. Both conserved end residues are part of each CDR3. The order of the fields is J gene, D gene, V gene, clone size, CDR3 protein, CDR3 DNA. D genes are given only for firm matches. Clone size, where shown, is once, few, many, or a class for clones that have expanded.

TRBJ2-5	TRBD2	TRBV28	-	CASTPRLAGAGTQYF	TGTGCCAGCACCCCCCGACTAGCGGGGGCTGGGACCCAGTACTTC
TRBJ2-1	-	TRBV3-1	-	CASSQDRAGEQFF	TGTGCCAGCAGCCAAGATAGGGCGGGGGAGCAGTTCTTC
TRBJ1-4	-	TRBV5-8	few	CASSLLQHREKLFF	TGTGCCAGCAGCTTGCTACAGCACCGGGAAAAACTGTTTTTT
TRBJ1-5	-	TRBV20-1	-	CSARDGGYQPQHF	TGCAGTGCTAGAGATGGGGGGTATCAGCCCCAGCATTTT
TRBJ2-2	TRBD2	TRBV12-3/TRBV12-4	many	CASWVAGGATGELFF	TGTGCCAGCTGGGTCGCGGGGGGAGCAACCGGGGAGCTGTTTTTT
TRBJ2-4	TRBD1	TRBV20-1	few	CSAPDREAKNIQYF	TGCAGTGCCCCGGACAGGGAAGCCAAAAACATTCAGTACTTC
TRBJ1-5	-	TRBV20-1	-	CSAREGGASNQPQHF	TGCAGTGCTAGAGAGGGTGGGGCTAGCAATCAGCCCCAGCATTTT
TRBJ2-7	TRBD2	TRBV12-3/TRBV12-4	few	CASSPRQREGRNEQYF	TGTGCCAGCAGTCCGCGACAGCGGGAGGGCCGGAACGAGCAGTACTTC
TRBJ1-5	-	TRBV28	few	CASSPGGRGTQPQHF	TGTGCCAGCAGTCCCGGGGGCCGGGGAACTCAGCCCCAGCATTTT
TRBJ1-2	-	TRBV28	-	CASRIPHYLGEGYTF	TGTGCCAGCAGGATACCTCATTACCTGGGGGAAGGCTACACCTTC
TRBJ2-6	-	TRBV19	-	CASSLDSGANVLTF	TGTGCCAGTAGCTTAGACTCTGGGGCCAACGTCCTGACTTTC
TRBJ1-4	TRBD1	TRBV9	-	CASSGGTGAEKLFF	TGTGCCAGCAGCGGAGGGACAGGGGCTGAAAAACTGTTTTTT
TRBJ1-1	-	TRBV20-1	many	CSARDMGRDTEAFF	TGCAGTGCTAGAGATATGGGGAGGGACACTGAAGCTTTCTTT
TRBJ1-2	-	TRBV7-9	few	CASSLLDKETLYGYTF	TGTGCCAGCAGCTTACTGGACAAGGAGACACTCTATGGCTACACCTTC
TRBJ2-1	TRBD2	TRBV12-3/TRBV12-4	once	CASSLTSASGNEQFF	TGTGCCAGCAGTTTAACTAGCGCAAGTGGGAATGAGCAGTTCTTC
TRBJ1-4	TRBD1	TRBV19	few	CASSIERQGAEKLFF	TGTGCCAGTAGTATTGAGAGGCAGGGGGCTGAAAAACTGTTTTTT
TRBJ1-1	-	TRBV24-1	-	CATSDRTGGSVEAFF	TGTGCCACCAGTGATAGGACCGGGGGAAGCGTTGAAGCTTTCTTT
TRBJ1-2	-	TRBV11-2	many	CASSLGPDYYGYTF	TGTGCCAGCAGCTTAGGGCCAGATTACTATGGCTACACCTTC
TRBJ2-7	-	TRBV5-1	few	CASSLVKGSYEQYF	TGCGCCAGCAGCCTCGTGAAGGGGAGCTACGAGCAGTACTTC
TRBJ2-5	-	TRBV2	many	CASSAPLIQGTKETQYF	TGTGCCAGCAGCGCTCCCTTGATACAGGGGACTAAGGAGACCCAGTACTTC
TRBJ1-5	-	TRBV6-1	-	CASSGSVQPQHF	TGTGCCAGTTCAGGGTCGGTACAGCCCCAGCATTTT
TRBJ1-2	-	TRBV3-1	few	CASSQDGRGGNNYGYTF	TGTGCCAGCAGCCAAGACGGCAGGGGCGGAAACAACTATGGCTACACCTTC
TRBJ2-3	TRBD1	TRBV11-2	many	CASRAPGRGRGDTQYF	TGTGCCAGCAGGGCGCCCGGCAGGGGGAGAGGAGATACGCAGTATTTT
TRBJ2-1	-	TRBV11-2	many	CASKAVRRQFF	TGTGCCAGCAAGGCCGTTCGGAGGCAGTTCTTC
TRBJ2-7	TRBD1	TRBV28	many	CASRGTGGGYEQYF	TGTGCCAGCAGGGGAACAGGGGGCGGGTACGAGCAGTACTTC
TRBJ2-7	TRBD2	TRBV20-1	-	CSARDIGTSGTDEQYF	TGCAGTGCTAGAGATATTGGGACTAGCGGGACCGACGAGCAGTACTTC
TRBJ2-5	-	TRBV5-1	-	CASSLARPETQYF	TGCGCCAGCAGCTTGGCTAGACCAGAGACCCAGTACTTC
TRBJ2-7	TRBD2	TRBV27	few	CASRSGSGAYEQYF	TGTGCCAGCAGGTCAGGAAGCGGGGCCTACGAGCAGTACTTC
TRBJ2-1	TRBD2	TRBV11-2	many	CASSSTSGRGFREQFF	TGTGCCAGCAGCTCGACTAGCGGGAGGGGATTTAGGGAGCAGTTCTTC
TRBJ1-5	-	TRBV7-9	-	CASSSTDTGNSNQPQHF	TGTGCCAGCAGCTCGACAGACACCGGCAATAGCAATCAGCCCCAGCATTTT
TRBJ2-5	-	TRBV4-1	-	CASSQEVARQETQYF	TGCGCCAGCAGCCAAGAGGTAGCCCGCCAAGAGACCCAGTACTTC
TRBJ2-5	-	TRBV4-1	few	CASSRNREETQYF	TGCGCCAGCAGCCGAAACAGGGAAGAGACCCAGTACTTC
TRBJ1-5	-	TRBV6-1	few	CASSPRQGPSNQPQHF	TGTGCCAGCAGCCCACGGCAGGGACCTAGCAATCAGCCCCAGCATTTT
TRBJ1-2	-	TRBV5-8	-	CASSLDIRGYTF	TGTGCCAGCAGCTTGGACATACGTGGCTACACCTTC
TRBJ1-6	-	TRBV28	many	CASSLGGLANSPLHF	TGTGCCAGCAGTTTGGGCGGACTGGCTAATTCACCCCTCCACTTT
TRBJ2-6	-	TRBV2	-	CASSPQVTGANVLTF	TGTGCCAGTTCCCCCCAGGTTACTGGGGCCAACGTCCTGACTTTC
TRBJ2-1	-	TRBV15	few	CATSRGSGYNEQFF	TGTGCCACCAGTCGAGGGAGCGGATACAATGAGCAGTTCTTC
TRBJ2-7	TRBD2	TRBV5-1	many	CASSPEVRLAVYEQYF	TGCGCCAGCAGCCCGGAAGTGCGACTAGCGGTCTACGAGCAGTACTTC
TRBJ2-3	TRBD1	TRBV2	many	CAAKLGGAADTQYF	TGTGCCGCCAAGTTAGGGGGCGCGGCAGATACGCAGTATTTT
TRBJ1-6	-	TRBV11-2	-	CASSLGQGKWPLHF	TGTGCCAGCAGCTTAGGGCAGGGAAAGTGGCCCCTCCACTTT
TRBJ2-3	-	TRBV9	many	CASSGASTDTQYF	TGTGCCAGCAGCGGGGCTAGCACAGATACGCAGTATTTT
TRBJ1-5	TRBD1	TRBV20-1	many	CSARIQGARGNQPQHF	TGCAGTGCTAGGATCCAGGGGGCTCGTGGCAATCAGCCCCAGCATTTT
TRBJ2-1	TRBD1	TRBV12-3/TRBV12-4	-	CASSLNAGGSEQFF	TGTGCCAGCAGCTTAAATGCAGGGGGCAGTGAGCAGTTCTTC
TRBJ2-3	TRBD2	TRBV20-1	-	CSADKTSDYTDTQYF	TGCAGTGCTGATAAGACTAGCGACTACACAGATACGCAGTATTTT
TRBJ1-5	-	TRBV19	few	CASASYSNQPQHF	TGTGCCAGCGCGTCCTATAGCAATCAGCCCCAGCATTTT
TRBJ2-2	-	TRBV7-2	few	CASSSRSRSTGELFF	TGTGCCAGCAGCTCCCGGTCCCGGAGTACCGGGGAGCTGTTTTTT